This TCR beta chain is drawn from a study of technical replicates of blood from several donors (dated by TCRdb to the late 2010s). A note on this clone: There is no known antigen for this receptor. Base-call qualities are not available, and no considerably larger clone is one nucleotide away.

Unmatched junction bases come to 3, with V trimmed by 4 bases and J by 0 bases. The CDR3 runs 15 amino acids, cysteine and phenylalanine included. CDR3 DNA only is kept here, 45 bases in frame from base 1. CDR1 is given as SGHAT and CDR2 as FQNNGV, both from the germline V gene. To prepare the library, the immunoSEQ multiplex PCR assay was applied. TCRdb limited this immuneACCESS table to in-frame rearrangements with V and J called. A share of clones is missing; checked studies link under half to unresolved V genes, and the rest is unexplained. The sample data list tens of thousands of clones, and around 94% of these were observed just once. Clones ranked in the top ten supply 0.35% to 0.45% of the sample.

Source material: T cells isolated from PBMCs. The chain couples TRBV11-2 to TRBJ2-5, and TRBD1 aligns with 9 junction nucleotides. The sequence came from a human donor in good health. Here is the DNA: TGTGCCAGCAGCTCTGACAGGGGGTACCAAGAGACCCAGTACTTC. Its protein is CASSSDRGYQETQYF.